Listed here are 13 T cell receptor beta chains from one sample, sequenced in a study of blood T cell repertoires in COVID-19. TCRdb's table, derived via immunoSEQ multiplex PCR, lists solely in-frame clones and lacks some. The sample has almost 50,000 clones, more than 75% seen once. The sample comprised peripheral blood. The receptors derive from a human donor in a cohort sampled during active COVID-19.

The rearrangement uses TRBV7-9 and TRBJ2-2, with TRBD1 as a possible D gene (7 bases). This CDR3 is built from 14 residues. Germline CDR1 is SEHNR and CDR2 is FQNEAQ (reference sequence). Between the trimmed V and J ends, which lost 7 bases and 5 bases, there was a span of 14 bases. The CDR3 coding sequence is TGTGCCAGCACCATGACAGGGAGGACCGGGGAGCTGTTTTTT. It is translated as CASTMTGRTGELFF.

This clone was counted between two and nine times. The genes are TRBV7-9 and TRBJ1-2, with D perhaps TRBD1 (5 bases). The CDR3 is made up of 13 amino acids. Germline V gene lookup returns CDR1 SEHNR and CDR2 FQNEAQ (reference sequence). Trimming took off 6 bases at V and 8 bases at J, with 16 bases between the two ends. Here the CDR3 reads CASRHGHQQGYTF. The CDR3 DNA reads as TGTGCCAGCAGGCATGGACACCAACAGGGCTACACCTTC.

The gene calls are TRBV25-1 and TRBJ2-7; 9 nucleotides align to TRBD1. V dropped 4 bases and J dropped 5; count of bases not matched to a gene: 15. Germline V gene data show CDR1 as MGHDK and CDR2 as SYGVNS. CDR3 length: 17 amino acids. The CDR3 DNA reads as TGTGCCAGCAGTGTTCGGTATTTTAGGGACAGGGACAACGAGCAGTACGTC. This sequence encodes CASSVRYFRDRDNEQYV.

The sample holds one count of this clone. This chain connects TRBV10-3 to TRBJ1-3; 8 nucleotides line up with TRBD1. Germline assignment: CDR1 ENHRY and CDR2 SYGVKD. The CDR3 extends over 15 amino acids. J gave up 4 bases and V 6 bases, and 8 bases lay outside the gene matches. The chain's CDR3 is CAIRTDRAEGNTIYF. The CDR3 nucleotides read TGTGCCATCAGAACGGACAGGGCCGAGGGAAACACCATATATTTT.

The chain employs TRBV11-2 and TRBJ1-2; D is uncertain. With 3 bases removed from V and 2 bases from J, the gap between germline ends came to 7 bases. CDR1 SGHAT and CDR2 FQNNGV come from the germline V gene. This CDR3 spans 13 amino acids. CDR3 region: CASSFGRNYGYTF. The CDR3 bases are TGTGCCAGCAGCTTCGGGAGGAACTATGGCTACACCTTC.

This rearrangement joins TRBV10-3 to TRBJ1-1, with 7 bases that match TRBD1. Losses at the gene ends were 10 bases for V and 4 bases for J; bases not matched to a gene: 3. The CDR3 is 11 residues long. CDR1 is ENHRY, CDR2 SYGVKD, per germline. The CDR3 bases are TGTGCCACCCAGGGGGTCACTGAAGCTTTCTTT. It translates to CATQGVTEAFF.

The V call is TRBV12-3 or TRBV12-4, the J call TRBJ2-1; TRBD2 is a possible D gene (5 bases). The CDR3 contains 13 residues. V lost 1 base to trimming and J lost 8 bases, with 9 bases between them. The CDR3 DNA reads as TGTGCCAGCAGTTTAGGCCGGCGGGATGAGCAGTTCTTC. Protein sequence: CASSLGRRDEQFF.

This chain uses TRBV15 with TRBJ2-4, with TRBD1 matching over 10 bases. From germline, CDR1 is LNHNV and CDR2 YYDKDF (reference sequence). The V segment lost 1 base and the J segment 4 bases; nucleotides outside the gene matches: 7. The CDR3 extends over 17 amino acids. CDR3 in amino acids: CATSRAMTGGEKNIQYF. The CDR3, as DNA: TGTGCCACCAGCAGAGCCATGACAGGGGGCGAGAAAAACATTCAGTACTTC.

The J gene is TRBJ2-2, the V gene TRBV24-1, with D perhaps matching TRBD1 (5 bases). V was shortened by 6 bases and J by 5 bases, with 12 bases between the two germline ends. Germline CDR1 KGHDR, CDR2 SFDVKD. The CDR3 totals 14 residues. This CDR3 reads CATSSVRVTGELFF. CDR3 nucleotides: TGTGCCACCAGTTCAGTCAGGGTGACCGGGGAGCTGTTTTTT.

The J gene is TRBJ1-1, the V gene TRBV27; possibly TRBD1 for D (5 bases). Trimming removed 6 bases from V and 1 base from J, with 6 bases in between. The CDR3 is 12 amino acids. CDR1 and CDR2 (germline): MNHEY, SMNVEV (reference sequence). The CDR3: CASSGQNTEAFF. For the CDR3, the DNA is TGTGCCAGCAGCGGACAGAACACTGAAGCTTTCTTT.

This rearrangement joins TRBV10-3 to TRBJ2-5; 7 nucleotides agree with TRBD1. This CDR3 comprises 13 residues. The germline V gene encodes CDR1 ENHRY and CDR2 SYGVKD. The V gene end was trimmed by 9 bases and the J gene end by 2 bases; junction bases not matched to a gene: 6. The CDR3 here is CAIQGLPQETQYF. CDR3 bases: TGTGCCATACAGGGGTTGCCACAAGAGACCCAGTACTTC.

V and J are TRBV4-2 and TRBJ2-6; the D is unclear. The CDR3 runs 15 residues. The V and J ends lost 0 bases and 1 base respectively, with 4 bases between them. In germline, CDR1 is LGHNA, CDR2 YNFKEQ. The CDR3 nucleotides read TGTGCCAGCAGCCAAGAGTTATCTGGGGCCAACGTCCTGACTTTC. Encoded protein: CASSQELSGANVLTF.

This clone was seen once. This chain connects TRBV30 to TRBJ1-3; no clear D gene. V dropped 4 bases and J dropped 0 bases, with 16 bases sitting between them. CDR1 GTSNPN and CDR2 SVGIG come from the germline V gene (reference sequence). The CDR3 is 16 residues long. The CDR3, as DNA: TGTGCCTGGAAGCCTCTTGGGCTCGACTCTGGAAACACCATATATTTT. It translates to CAWKPLGLDSGNTIYF.